The sequence of this T cell receptor (beta chain) was determined in a study of T cell responses to AZD1222 COVID-19 vaccine. Regarding the study as a whole: Nearly half of spike-specific TCRs reportedly target unmutated variant regions. Sampling that yielded the repertoires occurred only after the peak T cell response.

Regarding this clone: No antigen is known for it.

Using immunoSEQ multiplex PCR, the repertoire was profiled, and TCRdb retains in-frame clones only, with some absent. This repertoire shows roughly 190,000 clones, 85% to 95% found once; its top ten account for 3.6%. The CDR3 is made up of 13 amino acids. The V segment lost 8 bases and the J segment 4 bases; nucleotides outside the gene matches: 6. The germline V gene has CDR1 PRHDT and CDR2 FYEKMQ (reference sequence). The specimen comprised peripheral blood, sampled 28 days after the second dose of the MenACWY control vaccine. The chain carries TRBV13 and TRBJ1-1, with 8 bases lining up with TRBD1. This TCR was recovered from an adult who received the MenACWY meningococcal vaccine as a control. CDR3 bases: TGTGCCAGCGGCCAGGGGGCCAGCACTGAAGCTTTCTTT. Residues: CASGQGASTEAFF.